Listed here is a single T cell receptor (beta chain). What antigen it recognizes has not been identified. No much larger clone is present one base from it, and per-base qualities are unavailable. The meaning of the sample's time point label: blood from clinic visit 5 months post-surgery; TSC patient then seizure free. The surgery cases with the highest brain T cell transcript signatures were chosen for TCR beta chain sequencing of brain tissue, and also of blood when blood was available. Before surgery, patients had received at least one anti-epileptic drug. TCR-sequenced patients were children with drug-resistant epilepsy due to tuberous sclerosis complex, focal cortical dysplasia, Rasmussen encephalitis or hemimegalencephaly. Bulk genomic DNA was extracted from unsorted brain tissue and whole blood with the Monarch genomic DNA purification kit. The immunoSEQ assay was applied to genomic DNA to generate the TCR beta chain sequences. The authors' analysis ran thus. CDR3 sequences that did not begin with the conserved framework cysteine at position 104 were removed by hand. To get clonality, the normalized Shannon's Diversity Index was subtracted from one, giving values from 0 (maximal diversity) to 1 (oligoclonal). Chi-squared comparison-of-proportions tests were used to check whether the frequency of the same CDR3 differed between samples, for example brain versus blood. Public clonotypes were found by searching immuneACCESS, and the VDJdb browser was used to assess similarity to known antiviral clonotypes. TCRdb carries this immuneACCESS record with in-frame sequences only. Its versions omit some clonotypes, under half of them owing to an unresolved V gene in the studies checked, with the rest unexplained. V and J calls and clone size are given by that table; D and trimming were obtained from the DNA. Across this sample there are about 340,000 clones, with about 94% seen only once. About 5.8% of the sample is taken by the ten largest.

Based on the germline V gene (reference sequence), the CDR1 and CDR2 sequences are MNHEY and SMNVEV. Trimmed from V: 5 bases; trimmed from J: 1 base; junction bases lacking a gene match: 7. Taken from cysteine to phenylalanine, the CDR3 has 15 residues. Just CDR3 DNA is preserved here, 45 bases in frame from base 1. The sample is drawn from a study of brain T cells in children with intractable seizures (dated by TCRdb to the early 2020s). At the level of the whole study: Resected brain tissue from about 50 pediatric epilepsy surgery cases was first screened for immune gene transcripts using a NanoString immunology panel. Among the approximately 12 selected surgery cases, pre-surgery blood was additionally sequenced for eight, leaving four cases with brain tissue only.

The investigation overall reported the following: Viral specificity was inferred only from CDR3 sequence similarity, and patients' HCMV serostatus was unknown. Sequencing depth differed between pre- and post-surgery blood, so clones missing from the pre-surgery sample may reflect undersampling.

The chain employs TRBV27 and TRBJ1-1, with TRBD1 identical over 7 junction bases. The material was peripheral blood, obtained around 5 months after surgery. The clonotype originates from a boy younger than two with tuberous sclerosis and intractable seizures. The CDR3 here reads CASSPLNRGNTEAFF. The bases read TGTGCCAGCAGTCCCCTGAACAGGGGGAACACTGAAGCTTTCTTT.